These 30 T cell receptor beta chains were all obtained from the same sample, sequenced in a study of blood T cell repertoires in COVID-19. Data came from immunoSEQ multiplex PCR; TCRdb stores just in-frame clones and leaves some out. In the table there are some 170,000 clones, 90% of which are singletons. The sequencing input was peripheral blood. The receptors stem from a man between 60 and 75 years old with active or convalescent COVID-19.

V is TRBV11-2 and J is TRBJ2-3; no definite D call. This CDR3 region has 13 residues. The germline V gene encodes CDR1 SGHAT and CDR2 FQNNGV. V lost 3 bases and J lost 5, with 9 bases in between. The CDR3 sequence: CASSLSPQDTQYF. The CDR3 bases are TGTGCCAGCAGCTTGAGTCCGCAAGATACGCAGTATTTT. The variable domain in full, completed from reference TRBV11-2 and TRBJ2-3, reads EAGVAQSPRYKIIEKRQSVAFWCNPISGHATLYWYQQILGQGPKLLIQFQNNGVVDDSQLPKDRFSAERLKGVDSTLKIQPAKLEDSAVYLCASSLSPQDTQYFGPGTRLTVL.

The chain is built from TRBV10-3 and TRBJ1-6, with TRBD1 as a possible D gene (6 bases). V was pared by 4 bases and J by 7 bases, with 17 bases between. The CDR3 contains 16 residues. The germline CDR1 and CDR2 sequences are ENHRY and SYGVKD. The CDR3 DNA reads TGTGCCATCAGTGGCCAGGGGCGAATGGGGAATTCACCCCTCCACTTT. Translation gives CAISGQGRMGNSPLHF.

This clone came up a few times. The chain recombines TRBV30 with TRBJ1-4; D is ambiguous. The germline CDR1 and CDR2 sequences are GTSNPN and SVGIG (reference sequence). Trimming pared 5 bases from V and 8 bases from J, leaving 15 bases between. The CDR3 runs 13 residues. DNA of the CDR3: TGTGCCTGGGGAGGACCGCCGGGAGAAAAACTGTTTTTT. Protein sequence: CAWGGPPGEKLFF.

This chain uses TRBV10-2 with TRBJ2-5; 9 bases match TRBD2. The CDR3 has 17 amino acids. Germline CDR1 is WSHSY and CDR2 is SAAADI. V dropped 0 bases and J dropped 6; count of bases not matched to a gene: 11. The CDR3 sequence: CASSESGGGGAWKTQYF. CDR3 nucleotide sequence: TGCGCCAGCAGTGAGTCGGGGGGCGGGGGGGCTTGGAAGACCCAGTACTTC.

This chain uses TRBV3-1 (or the pseudogene TRBV3-2) with TRBJ2-1; D remains unclear. With 0 bases removed from V and 3 bases from J, the gap between germline ends came to 9 bases. The CDR3 runs 15 residues. Germline values: CDR1 LGHDT, CDR2 YNNKEL (reference sequence). The chain's CDR3 is CASSQDPASYNEQFF. The CDR3 DNA is TGTGCCAGCAGCCAAGATCCTGCTAGCTACAATGAGCAGTTCTTC.

The V gene is TRBV5-1, the J gene TRBJ2-7, with 7 positions matching TRBD1. The V gene end was trimmed by 4 bases and the J gene end by 6 bases; junction bases not matched to a gene: 13. Germline V gene data show CDR1 as SGHRS and CDR2 as YFSETQ. The CDR3 is made up of 15 amino acids. Here the CDR3 DNA reads TGCGCCAGCAGCGCCAGACAGGGACCCTTCCTCGAGCAGTACTTC. Residues: CASSARQGPFLEQYF. Drawing the rest from reference TRBV5-1 and TRBJ2-7, the complete variable domain is KAGVTQTPRYLIKTRGQQVTLSCSPISGHRSVSWYQQTPGQGLQFLFEYFSETQRNKGNFPGRFSGRQFSNSRSEMNVSTLELGDSALYLCASSARQGPFLEQYFGPGTRLTVT.

The rearrangement joins TRBV7-8 to TRBJ2-3; perhaps TRBD2 as D (5 bases). The CDR3 is 15 amino acids. The germline V and J ends were trimmed by 2 bases and 5 bases, with 14 bases remaining between them. The germline V gene has CDR1 SGHVS and CDR2 FQNEAQ. The CDR3 coding sequence is TGTGCCAGCAGCTTATCTCCAGCGGAGGTAGATACGCAGTATTTT. It specifies CASSLSPAEVDTQYF.

The chain uses TRBV30 and TRBJ1-1; 7 bases fit TRBD1. Germline CDR1 and CDR2: GTSNPN and SVGIG (reference sequence). This CDR3 contains 15 residues. J was trimmed by 3 bases and V by 2 bases; bases with no gene match: 9. In nucleotides, the CDR3 is TGTGCCTGGAGTTCCCACAGGGGCCGCTACACTGAAGCTTTCTTT. Amino acid sequence: CAWSSHRGRYTEAFF.

The rearrangement links TRBV19 to TRBJ2-5, with D possibly TRBD1 on 6 matching bases. Trimming cost V 7 bases and J 2 bases, with 17 bases left between them. CDR3 length equals 15 residues. Germline V gene lookup returns CDR1 LNHDA and CDR2 SQIVND (reference sequence). The CDR3 region is CASNRAGDAQETQYF. DNA for the CDR3: TGTGCCAGTAATAGAGCAGGGGACGCGCAAGAGACCCAGTACTTC.

A single count supports this clone. The chain is built from TRBV27 and TRBJ2-1; perhaps TRBD2 as D (6 bases). Trimming left V 7 bases short and J 2 bases short, with 21 bases between. Germline assignment: CDR1 MNHEY and CDR2 SMNVEV (reference sequence). This CDR3 is built from 17 residues. CDR3 in DNA: TGTGCCAGCATTCCTCTTGCCGGGAGAGGTACCTACAATGAGCAGTTCTTC. Its translation is CASIPLAGRGTYNEQFF.

The chain carries TRBV5-1 and TRBJ1-6; D is undetermined. Trimming took off 0 bases at V and 6 bases at J, with 7 bases between the two ends. The CDR3 is 14 residues long. The germline V gene has CDR1 SGHRS and CDR2 YFSETQ. CDR3 DNA sequence: TGCGCCAGCAGCTTGGGTTCCGGTAATTCACCCCTCCACTTT. Its translation is CASSLGSGNSPLHF.

This clone came up once. The chain employs TRBV5-1 and TRBJ2-7; TRBD1 matches at 7 bases. The CDR3 runs 20 residues. The V and J ends lost 0 bases and 4 bases, in that order; junction bases with no gene match: 22. Germline V CDR1 and CDR2: SGHRS, YFSETQ. CDR3 sequence: CASSLGTFRDSRIRGYEQYF. CDR3 DNA sequence: TGCGCCAGCAGCTTGGGCACCTTCCGGGACAGTCGTATCCGGGGTTACGAGCAGTACTTC. Complete variable domain (other parts from reference TRBV5-1 and TRBJ2-7): KAGVTQTPRYLIKTRGQQVTLSCSPISGHRSVSWYQQTPGQGLQFLFEYFSETQRNKGNFPGRFSGRQFSNSRSEMNVSTLELGDSALYLCASSLGTFRDSRIRGYEQYFGPGTRLTVT.

The chain links TRBV6-5 to TRBJ1-5; a weak D match, TRBD1 (6 bases). The V end was cut by 2 bases, the J end by 0 bases, with 8 bases between. The CDR3 is 15 amino acids. Germline CDR1 MNHEY, CDR2 SVGAGI. This chain's CDR3 is CASSYGTYSNQPQHF. CDR3 DNA sequence: TGTGCCAGCAGTTACGGGACATATAGCAATCAGCCCCAGCATTTT.

This clone was seen only a few times. The genes are TRBV2 and TRBJ1-6; 8 nucleotides agree with TRBD1. Trimming at V came to 6 bases and at J to 6 bases, leaving 4 bases not matched to a gene. Germline CDR1 reads SNHLY; CDR2 reads FYNNEI. The length of the CDR3 is 14 residues. The CDR3, as DNA: TGTGCCAGCAGAGGACAGGGAGTTAATTCACCCCTCCACTTT. Residues: CASRGQGVNSPLHF.

The genes are TRBV27 and TRBJ2-5; a weak D match, TRBD2 (6 bases). The CDR3 is made up of 14 amino acids. Trimming stripped 3 bases from V and 5 bases from J, with 13 bases between. CDR1 and CDR2 (germline): MNHEY, SMNVEV (reference sequence). For the CDR3, the DNA is TGTGCCAGCAGTTTCTCAGATAGCGGCGAGACCCAGTACTTC. Translated: CASSFSDSGETQYF.

The chain carries TRBV10-3 and TRBJ2-3; 13 nucleotides match TRBD2. Germline CDR1 ENHRY, CDR2 SYGVKD. This CDR3 spans 16 amino acids. J gave up 2 bases and V 2 bases, and 1 base lay outside the gene matches. As DNA, the CDR3 is TGTGCCATCAGTGAGGGGACTAGCGGGATCACAGATACGCAGTATTTT. It translates to CAISEGTSGITDTQYF.

The chain links TRBV6-5 to TRBJ1-3, with 8 bases lining up with TRBD1. Trimming took 6 bases from V and 4 from J; bases not matched to a gene: 2. The CDR3 is made up of 13 amino acids. Germline loops: CDR1 MNHEY, CDR2 SVGAGI. The CDR3 here is CASRSGGGNTIYF. The CDR3, as DNA: TGTGCCAGCAGGTCAGGGGGCGGAAACACCATATATTTT.

In nucleotides, the CDR3 is TGTGCCAGCAGCCAGGGACTAGCGGGGGCCGCCGACGCCGGGGAGCTGTTTTTT. It codes for CASSQGLAGAADAGELFF. V gene TRBV3-1 (or the pseudogene TRBV3-2) combines with J gene TRBJ2-2, with 14 bases identical to TRBD2. Germline V gene lookup returns CDR1 LGHDT and CDR2 YNNKEL (reference sequence). The V gene end was trimmed by 3 bases and the J gene end by 6 bases; junction bases not matched to a gene: 9. This CDR3 is 18 amino acids long.

This clone was detected only a few times. The chain carries TRBV19 and TRBJ1-5; D not resolved. The V gene's germline CDR1 is LNHDA and CDR2 SQIVND (reference sequence). The CDR3 consists of 13 residues. V gave up 3 bases and J gave up 5 bases, with 8 bases separating them. The CDR3, as DNA: TGTGCCAGTAGTATGGCAGTCTATCAGCCCCAGCATTTT. Its translation is CASSMAVYQPQHF. Combining the CDR3 with reference TRBV19 and TRBJ1-5 gives the whole variable domain DGGITQSPKYLFRKEGQNVTLSCEQNLNHDAMYWYRQDPGQGLRLIYYSQIVNDFQKGDIAEGYSVSREKKESFPLTVTSAQKNPTAFYLCASSMAVYQPQHFGDGTRLSIL.

V usage is TRBV5-4 and J usage is TRBJ2-6, with TRBD1 as a possible D gene (6 bases). Germline V gene data show CDR1 as SGHNT and CDR2 as YYREEE (reference sequence). The CDR3 is 18 amino acids. Trimming took 2 bases from V and 0 from J, leaving 15 bases between them. The chain's CDR3 is CASSFSGVGYSGANVLTF. In DNA form, the CDR3 reads TGTGCCAGCAGCTTTTCAGGGGTAGGGTACTCTGGGGCCAACGTCCTGACTTTC.

The rearrangement uses TRBV7-9 and TRBJ2-4; 8 bases are a match to TRBD2. The CDR3 has 14 residues. Trimming cost V 6 bases and J 8 bases; bases outside gene matches: 9. CDR1 and CDR2 from the germline V gene are SEHNR and FQNEAQ (reference sequence). CDR3 residues: CASSPGTRYDIQYF. In DNA form, the CDR3 reads TGTGCCAGCAGTCCCGGGACTAGGTATGACATTCAGTACTTC.

V and J are TRBV9 and TRBJ1-2; 9 bases agree with TRBD1. CDR1 and CDR2 from the germline V gene are SGDLS and YYNGEE. The length of the CDR3 is 15 residues. The junction had 4 bases not matched to a gene; V was cut back by 0 bases and J by 4 bases. CDR3: CASSVGTGESYGYTF. CDR3 DNA: TGTGCCAGCAGCGTAGGGACAGGGGAGAGCTATGGCTACACCTTC.

V gene TRBV13 combines with J gene TRBJ1-4, with D possibly being TRBD1 (6 bases). The germline V gene encodes CDR1 PRHDT and CDR2 FYEKMQ (reference sequence). Trimming shortened V by 5 bases and J by 4 bases, and 11 bases separated the two germline ends. CDR3 length: 14 residues. As DNA, the CDR3 is TGTGCCAGCAGCCAGACAGGCGATAATGAAAAACTGTTTTTT. This encodes CASSQTGDNEKLFF. Combining the CDR3 with reference TRBV13 and TRBJ1-4 gives the whole variable domain AAGVIQSPRHLIKEKRETATLKCYPIPRHDTVYWYQQGPGQDPQFLISFYEKMQSDKGSIPDRFSAQQFSDYHSELNMSSLELGDSALYFCASSQTGDNEKLFFGSGTQLSVL.

The rearrangement links TRBV2 to TRBJ2-6, with TRBD1 matching 7 bases. The CDR3 runs to 17 residues. J gave up 1 base and V 7 bases, and 10 bases lay outside the gene matches. Germline CDR1 is SNHLY and CDR2 is FYNNEI. CDR3 residues: CASKIRQGSSGANVLTF. In DNA form, the CDR3 reads TGTGCCAGCAAAATACGACAGGGATCGTCTGGGGCCAACGTCCTGACTTTC.

The chain combines TRBV5-4 with TRBJ1-2, with 8 bases identical to TRBD1. V dropped 0 bases and J dropped 5; count of bases not matched to a gene: 6. Germline loops: CDR1 SGHNT, CDR2 YYREEE (reference sequence). The CDR3 contains 15 residues. Here the CDR3 DNA reads TGTGCCAGCAGCTTGGCAGGGGGCGCAGGGTATGGCTACACCTTC. It translates to CASSLAGGAGYGYTF.

The chain has TRBV29-1 and TRBJ1-1, with 8 bases aligning to TRBD1. The CDR3 has 15 amino acids. Per germline, CDR1 SQVTM and CDR2 ANQGSEA. Trimming at V came to 4 bases and at J to 4 bases, leaving 11 bases not matched to a gene. CDR3 in amino acids: CSVGQGARLTTEAFF. The DNA for the CDR3 is TGCAGCGTTGGGCAGGGGGCGCGGTTGACCACTGAAGCTTTCTTT.

The chain couples TRBV5-1 to TRBJ2-5; a possible D gene is TRBD2 (6 bases). The germline V gene has CDR1 SGHRS and CDR2 YFSETQ. The CDR3 contains 16 residues. V gave up 4 bases and J gave up 5 bases, with 21 bases separating them. Here the CDR3 DNA reads TGCGCCAGCAGCGGCATCGGGACTCAGTGGAGGGAGACCCAGTACTTC. Its translation is CASSGIGTQWRETQYF.

The V call is TRBV27, the J call TRBJ2-7; D might be TRBD2 (5 bases). Trimming cost V 3 bases and J 1 base, with 22 bases left between them. Looked up from germline, CDR1 is MNHEY and CDR2 is SMNVEV (reference sequence). This CDR3 is 18 amino acids long. The CDR3: CASSFSGVAGRLSYEQYF. CDR3 nucleotides: TGTGCCAGCAGTTTTTCCGGGGTGGCGGGTCGATTATCCTACGAGCAGTACTTC.

The gene calls are TRBV4-2 and TRBJ1-2; unclear D gene. V was cut by 0 bases and J by 4 bases, with 12 bases left in between. Per the germline V gene, CDR1 is LGHNA and CDR2 is YNFKEQ. This CDR3 is built from 15 residues. This CDR3 is CASSQESAGSYGYTF. The CDR3 nucleotides read TGTGCCAGCAGCCAAGAAAGCGCGGGTTCCTATGGCTACACCTTC.

This clone was observed a few times. The CDR3 region is CASSHGLAGESRYEQYF. CDR3 bases: TGCGCCAGCAGCCATGGACTAGCGGGAGAAAGTAGGTACGAGCAGTACTTC. The rearrangement joins TRBV5-1 to TRBJ2-7, with 13 nucleotides matching TRBD2. This CDR3 is built from 17 residues. Germline V lookup: CDR1 SGHRS, CDR2 YFSETQ. V was clipped by 4 bases and J by 4 bases; unmatched bases: 11.